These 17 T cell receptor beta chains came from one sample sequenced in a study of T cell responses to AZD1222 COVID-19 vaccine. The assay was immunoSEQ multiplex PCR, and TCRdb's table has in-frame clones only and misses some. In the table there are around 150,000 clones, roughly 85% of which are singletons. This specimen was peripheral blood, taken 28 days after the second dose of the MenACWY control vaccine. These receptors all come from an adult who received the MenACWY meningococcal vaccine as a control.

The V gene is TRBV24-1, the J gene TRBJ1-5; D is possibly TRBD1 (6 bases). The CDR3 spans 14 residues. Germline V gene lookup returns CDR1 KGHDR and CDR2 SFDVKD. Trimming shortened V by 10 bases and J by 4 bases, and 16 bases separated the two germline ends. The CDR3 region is CATASGTINQPQHF. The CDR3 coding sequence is TGTGCCACAGCCTCCGGGACAATAAATCAGCCCCAGCATTTT.

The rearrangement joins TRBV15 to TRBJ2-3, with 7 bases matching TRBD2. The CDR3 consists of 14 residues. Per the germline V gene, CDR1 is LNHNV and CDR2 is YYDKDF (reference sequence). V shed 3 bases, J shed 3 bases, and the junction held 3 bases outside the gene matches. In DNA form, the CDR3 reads TGTGCCACCAGCAGGCGGGGGTCTACAGATACGCAGTATTTT. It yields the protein CATSRRGSTDTQYF.

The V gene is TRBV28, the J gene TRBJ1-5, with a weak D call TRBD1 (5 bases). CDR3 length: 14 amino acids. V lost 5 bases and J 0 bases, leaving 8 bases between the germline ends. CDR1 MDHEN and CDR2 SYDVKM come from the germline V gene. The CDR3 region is CASSLDNSNQPQHF. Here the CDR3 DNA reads TGTGCCAGCAGTCTGGACAATAGCAATCAGCCCCAGCATTTT.

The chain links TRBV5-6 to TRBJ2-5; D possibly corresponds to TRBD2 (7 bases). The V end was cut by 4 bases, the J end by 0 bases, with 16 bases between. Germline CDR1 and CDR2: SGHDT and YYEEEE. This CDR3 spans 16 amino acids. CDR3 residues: CASSPGQRDYQETQYF. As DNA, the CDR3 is TGTGCCAGCAGCCCCGGACAGCGGGACTACCAAGAGACCCAGTACTTC. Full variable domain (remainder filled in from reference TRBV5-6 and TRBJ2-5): DAGVTQSPTHLIKTRGQQVTLRCSPKSGHDTVSWYQQALGQGPQFIFQYYEEEERQRGNFPDRFSGHQFPNYSSELNVNALLLGDSALYLCASSPGQRDYQETQYFGPGTRLLVL.

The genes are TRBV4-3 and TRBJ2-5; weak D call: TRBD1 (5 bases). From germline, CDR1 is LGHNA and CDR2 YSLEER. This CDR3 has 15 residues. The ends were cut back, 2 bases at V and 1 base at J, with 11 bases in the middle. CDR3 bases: TGCGCCAGCAGCCAAAATAGCAGGGCCCAAGAGACCCAGTACTTC. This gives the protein CASSQNSRAQETQYF.

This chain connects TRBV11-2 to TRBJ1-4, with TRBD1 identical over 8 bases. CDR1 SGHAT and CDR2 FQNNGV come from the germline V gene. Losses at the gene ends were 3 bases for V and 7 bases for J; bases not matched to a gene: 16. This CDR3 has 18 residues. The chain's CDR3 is CASSFPEGTGRSSEKLFF. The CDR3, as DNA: TGTGCCAGCAGCTTTCCCGAGGGGACAGGCCGGTCGTCTGAAAAACTGTTTTTT.

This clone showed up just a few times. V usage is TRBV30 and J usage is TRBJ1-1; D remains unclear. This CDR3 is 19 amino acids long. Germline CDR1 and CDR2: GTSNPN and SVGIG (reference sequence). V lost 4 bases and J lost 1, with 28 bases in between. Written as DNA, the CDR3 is TGTGCCTGGATGGCAGAAGGATCTACTCACCTTCGTTGGAACACTGAAGCTTTCTTT. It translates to CAWMAEGSTHLRWNTEAFF.

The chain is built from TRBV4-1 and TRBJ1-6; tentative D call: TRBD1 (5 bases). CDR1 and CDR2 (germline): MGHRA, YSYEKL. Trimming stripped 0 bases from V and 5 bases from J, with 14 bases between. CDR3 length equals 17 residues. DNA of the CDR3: TGCGCCAGCAGCCAAGAAGGGGTAGCACTTAATAATTCACCCCTCCACTTT. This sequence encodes CASSQEGVALNNSPLHF.

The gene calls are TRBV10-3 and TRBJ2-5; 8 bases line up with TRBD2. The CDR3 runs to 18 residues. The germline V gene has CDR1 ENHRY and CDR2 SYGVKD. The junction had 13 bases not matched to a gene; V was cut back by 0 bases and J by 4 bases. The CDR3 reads CAISESPAGVSLGETQYF. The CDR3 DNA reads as TGTGCCATCAGTGAGTCGCCAGCGGGAGTGTCTTTGGGAGAGACCCAGTACTTC.

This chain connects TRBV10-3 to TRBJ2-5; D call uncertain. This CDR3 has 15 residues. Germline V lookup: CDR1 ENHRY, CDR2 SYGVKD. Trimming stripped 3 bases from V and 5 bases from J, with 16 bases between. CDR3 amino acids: CAISEVWSRTETQYF. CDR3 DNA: TGTGCCATCAGTGAAGTGTGGTCTAGAACGGAGACCCAGTACTTC.

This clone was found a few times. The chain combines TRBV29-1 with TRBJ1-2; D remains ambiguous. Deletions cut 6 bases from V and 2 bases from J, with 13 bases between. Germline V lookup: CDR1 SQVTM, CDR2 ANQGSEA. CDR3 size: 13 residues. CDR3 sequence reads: CSVFRPGNYGYTF. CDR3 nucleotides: TGCAGCGTCTTCCGGCCCGGCAACTATGGCTACACCTTC. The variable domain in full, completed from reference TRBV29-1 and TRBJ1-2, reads SAVISQKPSRDICQRGTSLTIQCQVDSQVTMMFWYRQQPGQSLTLIATANQGSEATYESGFVIDKFPISRPNLTFSTLTVSNMSPEDSSIYLCSVFRPGNYGYTFGSGTRLTVV.

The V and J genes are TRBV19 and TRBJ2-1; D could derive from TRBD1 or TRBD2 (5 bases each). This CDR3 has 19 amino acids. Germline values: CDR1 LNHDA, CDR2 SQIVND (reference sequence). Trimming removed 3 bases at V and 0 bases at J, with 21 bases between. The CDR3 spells CASSMGPPTRADSYNEQFF. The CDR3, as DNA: TGTGCCAGTAGTATGGGACCCCCAACACGGGCCGACTCCTACAATGAGCAGTTCTTC.

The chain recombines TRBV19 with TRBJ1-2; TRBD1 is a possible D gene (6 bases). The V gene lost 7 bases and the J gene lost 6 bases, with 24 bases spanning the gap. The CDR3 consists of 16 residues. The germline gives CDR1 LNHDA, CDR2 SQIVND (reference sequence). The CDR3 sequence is CASKQGGRWIVDGYTF. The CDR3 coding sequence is TGTGCCAGTAAACAGGGAGGACGCTGGATAGTAGATGGCTACACCTTC.

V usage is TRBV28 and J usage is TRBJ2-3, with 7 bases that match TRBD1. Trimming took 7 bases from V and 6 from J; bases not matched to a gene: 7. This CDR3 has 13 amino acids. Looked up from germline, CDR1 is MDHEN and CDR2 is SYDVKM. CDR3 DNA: TGTGCCAGCAAGGGGGCTTCCCTCGATACGCAGTATTTT. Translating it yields CASKGASLDTQYF.

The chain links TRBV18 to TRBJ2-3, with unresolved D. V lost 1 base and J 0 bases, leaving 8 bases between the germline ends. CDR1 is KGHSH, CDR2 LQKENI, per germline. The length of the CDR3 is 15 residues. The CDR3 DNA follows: TGTGCCAGCTCACCACATCAAACTAGCACAGATACGCAGTATTTT. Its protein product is CASSPHQTSTDTQYF. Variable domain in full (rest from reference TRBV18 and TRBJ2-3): NAGVMQNPRHLVRRRGQEARLRCSPMKGHSHVYWYRQLPEEGLKFMVYLQKENIIDESGMPKERFSAEFPKEGPSILRIQQVVRGDSAAYFCASSPHQTSTDTQYFGPGTRLTVL.

The CDR3 region has the DNA TGTGCCAGCAGCTTATATACTGGTCGGGAGACCCAGTACTTC. Amino acid sequence: CASSLYTGRETQYF. This rearrangement joins TRBV7-2 to TRBJ2-5; D ambiguous. Trimming cost V 2 bases and J 5 bases, with 12 bases left between them. CDR1 and CDR2 (germline): SGHTA, FQGNSA. This CDR3 contains 14 residues.

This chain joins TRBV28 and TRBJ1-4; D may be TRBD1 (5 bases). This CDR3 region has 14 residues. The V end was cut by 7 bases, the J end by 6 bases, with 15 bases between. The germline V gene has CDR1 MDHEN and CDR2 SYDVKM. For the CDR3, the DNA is TGTGCCAGCACCGAGCCGGGGACGGATGAAAAACTGTTTTTT. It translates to CASTEPGTDEKLFF.